Shown below are 5 T cell receptor beta chains from a single sample sequenced in a study of cytomegalovirus exposure and HLA in healthy donors. Measured with immunoSEQ multiplex PCR; TCRdb has only the in-frame clones, and not every one. The sample lists 60,000 to 70,000 clones, around nine tenths occurring once. Source material: PBMCs. The receptors here all came from a young woman in good health and CMV-seronegative.

This chain joins TRBV27 and TRBJ2-3; the D is unclear. CDR3 length: 13 residues. Germline-derived CDR1 and CDR2 are MNHEY and SMNVEV (reference sequence). Trimming left V 5 bases short and J 2 bases short, with 8 bases between. As DNA, the CDR3 is TGTGCCAGCAGTAACCACTACACAGATACGCAGTATTTT. This gives the protein CASSNHYTDTQYF.

The DNA for the CDR3 is TGTGCCAGCAGACAACAGGGGGAAGGGGGCGAGCAGTACTTC. Its translation is CASRQQGEGGEQYF. The V call is TRBV13, the J call TRBJ2-7; 8 bases match TRBD1. The J segment lost 6 bases and the V segment lost 6 bases, leaving 10 bases of the junction unmatched. Germline CDR1 and CDR2: PRHDT and FYEKMQ (reference sequence). The CDR3 spans 14 residues.

The V gene is TRBV9, the J gene TRBJ2-1, with TRBD2 as a possible D gene (5 bases). The CDR3 consists of 14 residues. Germline assignment: CDR1 SGDLS and CDR2 YYNGEE. Trimming took 0 bases from V and 6 from J, leaving 10 bases between them. The DNA for the CDR3 is TGTGCCAGCAGCGTAGCGATGGGGAGCAATGAGCAGTTCTTC. It codes for CASSVAMGSNEQFF.

The chain is built from TRBV7-9 and TRBJ2-1; maybe TRBD1 (5 bases). V gave up 7 bases and J gave up 2 bases, with 18 bases separating them. CDR1 and CDR2 (germline): SEHNR, FQNEAQ (reference sequence). CDR3 length equals 16 residues. CDR3 DNA: TGTGCCAGCACAAGGACGGTGGGGCAGGCCTACAATGAGCAGTTCTTC. This translates into CASTRTVGQAYNEQFF.

V gene TRBV15 combines with J gene TRBJ2-5; 10 bases are a match to TRBD2. The CDR3 extends over 17 amino acids. J gave up 5 bases and V 1 base, and 10 bases lay outside the gene matches. CDR1 is LNHNV and CDR2 is YYDKDF in the germline V gene (reference sequence). The CDR3 here is CATSRGGSGGPRETQYF. The CDR3 bases are TGTGCCACCAGCAGAGGGGGTAGCGGGGGGCCGAGGGAGACCCAGTACTTC.